The T cell receptor beta chain described here comes from a study of CD8 T cells in cerebrospinal fluid in Alzheimer's disease. For the study at large: Two single-cell methods, plate-based nested PCR and droplet-based sequencing, assessed CSF clonal expansion. General study findings and limits: Healthy subjects less often had a clone of at least 3% than Alzheimer's patients.

The CDR3 runs 13 residues. Germline V CDR1 and CDR2: DFQATT, SNEGSKA (reference sequence). This clonotype is classed as medium-sized by frequency. Its antigen remains unidentified. TCRdb reanalyzed the 10x single-cell sequencing reads, giving one entry per CDR3 protein sequence and no DNA. The sample features around 1,000 distinct CDR3 sequences, with around 16% in its top ten. The rearrangement joins TRBV20-1 to TRBJ1-1; TCRdb picks TRBD1, but there is no DNA to check that call. This TCR was sampled from a human donor in good health. The sequencing sample was made of cerebrospinal fluid. CDR3 in amino acids: CSAGWHGGTEAFF.